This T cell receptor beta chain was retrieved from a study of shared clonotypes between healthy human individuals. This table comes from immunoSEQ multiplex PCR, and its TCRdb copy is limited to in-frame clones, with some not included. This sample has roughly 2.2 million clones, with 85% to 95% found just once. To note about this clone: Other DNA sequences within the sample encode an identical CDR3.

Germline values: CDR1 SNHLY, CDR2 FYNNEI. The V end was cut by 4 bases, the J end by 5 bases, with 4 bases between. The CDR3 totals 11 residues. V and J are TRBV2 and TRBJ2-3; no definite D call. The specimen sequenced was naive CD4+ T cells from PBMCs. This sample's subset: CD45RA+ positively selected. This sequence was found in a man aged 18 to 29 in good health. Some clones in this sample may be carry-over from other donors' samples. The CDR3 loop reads CASSVEDTQYF. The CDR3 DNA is TGTGCCAGCAGTGTTGAAGATACGCAGTATTTT.